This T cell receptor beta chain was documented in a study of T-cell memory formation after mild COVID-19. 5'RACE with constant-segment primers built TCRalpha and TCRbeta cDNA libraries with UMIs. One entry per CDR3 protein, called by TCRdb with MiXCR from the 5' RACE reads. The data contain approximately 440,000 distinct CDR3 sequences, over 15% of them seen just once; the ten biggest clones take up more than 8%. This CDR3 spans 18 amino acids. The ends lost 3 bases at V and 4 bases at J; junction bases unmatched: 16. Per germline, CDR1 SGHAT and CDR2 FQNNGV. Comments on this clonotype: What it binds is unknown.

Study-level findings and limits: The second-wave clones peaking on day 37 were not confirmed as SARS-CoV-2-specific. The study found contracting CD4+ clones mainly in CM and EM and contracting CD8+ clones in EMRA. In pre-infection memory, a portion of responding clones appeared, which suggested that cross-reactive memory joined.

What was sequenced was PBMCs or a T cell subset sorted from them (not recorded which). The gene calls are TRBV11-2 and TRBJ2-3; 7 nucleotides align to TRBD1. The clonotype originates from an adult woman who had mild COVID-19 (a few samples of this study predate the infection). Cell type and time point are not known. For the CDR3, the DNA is TGTGCCAGCAGCTTGAAGATCACGACAGGGTTTGTCCCAGATACGCAGTATTTT. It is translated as CASSLKITTGFVPDTQYF.